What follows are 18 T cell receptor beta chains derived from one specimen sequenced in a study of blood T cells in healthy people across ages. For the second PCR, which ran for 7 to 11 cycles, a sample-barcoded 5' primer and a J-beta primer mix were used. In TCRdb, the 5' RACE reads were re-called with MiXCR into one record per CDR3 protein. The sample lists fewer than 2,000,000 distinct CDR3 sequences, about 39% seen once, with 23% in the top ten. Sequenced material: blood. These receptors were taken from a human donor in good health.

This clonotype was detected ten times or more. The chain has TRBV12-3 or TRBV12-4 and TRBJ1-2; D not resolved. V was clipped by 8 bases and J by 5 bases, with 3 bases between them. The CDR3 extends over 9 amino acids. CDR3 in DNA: TGTGCCAGCGGGTATGGCTACACCTTC. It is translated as CASGYGYTF.

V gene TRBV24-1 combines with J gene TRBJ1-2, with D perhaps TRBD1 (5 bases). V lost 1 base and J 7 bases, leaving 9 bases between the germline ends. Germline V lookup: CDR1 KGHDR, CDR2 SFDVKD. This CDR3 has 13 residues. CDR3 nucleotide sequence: TGTGCCACCAGTGATTTTCACGGGACTGGCTACACCTTC. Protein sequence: CATSDFHGTGYTF.

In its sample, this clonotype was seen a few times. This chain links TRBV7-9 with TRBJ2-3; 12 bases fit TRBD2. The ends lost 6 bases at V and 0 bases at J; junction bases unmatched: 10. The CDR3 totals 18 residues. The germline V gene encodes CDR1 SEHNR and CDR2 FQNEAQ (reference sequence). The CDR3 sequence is CASSFLAGGLLSTDTQYF. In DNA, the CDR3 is TGTGCCAGCAGTTTCCTAGCGGGGGGGCTTCTCAGCACAGATACGCAGTATTTT. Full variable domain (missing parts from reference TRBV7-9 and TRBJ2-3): DTGVSQNPRHKITKRGQNVTFRCDPISEHNRLYWYRQTLGQGPEFLTYFQNEAQLEKSRLLSDRFSAERPKGSFSTLEIQRTEQGDSAMYLCASSFLAGGLLSTDTQYFGPGTRLTVL.

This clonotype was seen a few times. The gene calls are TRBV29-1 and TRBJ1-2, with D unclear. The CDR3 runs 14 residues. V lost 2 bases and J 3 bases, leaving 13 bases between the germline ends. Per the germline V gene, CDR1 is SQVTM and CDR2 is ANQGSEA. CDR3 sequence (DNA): TGCAGCGTTGAACGAGGTGGGGTAGACTATGGCTACACCTTC. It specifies CSVERGGVDYGYTF.

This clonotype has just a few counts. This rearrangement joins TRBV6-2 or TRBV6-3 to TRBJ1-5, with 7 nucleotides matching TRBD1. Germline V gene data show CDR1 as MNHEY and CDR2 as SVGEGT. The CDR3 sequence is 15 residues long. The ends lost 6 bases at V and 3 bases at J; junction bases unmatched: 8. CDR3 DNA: TGTGCCAGCAGGAGACAGGGCGGTGACAATCAGCCCCAGCATTTT. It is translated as CASRRQGGDNQPQHF.

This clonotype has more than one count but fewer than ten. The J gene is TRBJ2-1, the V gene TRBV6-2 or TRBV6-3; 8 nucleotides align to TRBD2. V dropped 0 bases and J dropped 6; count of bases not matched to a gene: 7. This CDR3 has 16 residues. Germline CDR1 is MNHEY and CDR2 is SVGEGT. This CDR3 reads CASSYSISGALNEQFF. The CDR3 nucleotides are TGTGCCAGCAGTTACTCGATTAGCGGGGCACTCAATGAGCAGTTCTTC.

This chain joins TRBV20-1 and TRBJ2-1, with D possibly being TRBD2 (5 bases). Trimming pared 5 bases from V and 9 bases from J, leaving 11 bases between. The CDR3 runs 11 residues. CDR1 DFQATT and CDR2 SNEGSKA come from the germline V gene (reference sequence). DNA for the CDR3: TGCAGTGCTGACGGACTGGGTGAGCAGTTCTTC. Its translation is CSADGLGEQFF.

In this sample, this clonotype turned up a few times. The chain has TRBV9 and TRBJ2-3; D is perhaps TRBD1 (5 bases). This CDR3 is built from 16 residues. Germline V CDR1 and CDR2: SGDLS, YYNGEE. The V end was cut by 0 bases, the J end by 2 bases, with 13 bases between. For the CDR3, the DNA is TGTGCCAGCAGCGTAGGCAGGGTCTCAACCACAGATACGCAGTATTTT. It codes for CASSVGRVSTTDTQYF.

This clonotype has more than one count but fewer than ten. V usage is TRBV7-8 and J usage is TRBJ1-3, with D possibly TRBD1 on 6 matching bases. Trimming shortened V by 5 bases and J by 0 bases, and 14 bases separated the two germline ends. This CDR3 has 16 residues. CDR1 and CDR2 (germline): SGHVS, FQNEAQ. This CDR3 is CASSDRQVNSGNTIYF. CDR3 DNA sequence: TGTGCCAGCAGCGACAGACAGGTTAACTCTGGAAACACCATATATTTT.

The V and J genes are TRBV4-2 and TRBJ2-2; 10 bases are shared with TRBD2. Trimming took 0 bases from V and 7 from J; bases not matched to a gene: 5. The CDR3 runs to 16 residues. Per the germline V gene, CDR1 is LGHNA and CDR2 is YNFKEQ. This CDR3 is CASSQDSGGPGGELFF. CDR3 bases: TGTGCCAGCAGCCAAGATAGCGGGGGGCCCGGCGGGGAGCTGTTTTTT.

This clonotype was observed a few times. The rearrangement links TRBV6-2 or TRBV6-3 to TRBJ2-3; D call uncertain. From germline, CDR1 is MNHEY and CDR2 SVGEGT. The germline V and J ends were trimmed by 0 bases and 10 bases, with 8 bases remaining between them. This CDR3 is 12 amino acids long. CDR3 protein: CASSYSEVPQYF. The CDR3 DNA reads TGTGCCAGCAGTTACTCAGAGGTTCCGCAGTATTTT.

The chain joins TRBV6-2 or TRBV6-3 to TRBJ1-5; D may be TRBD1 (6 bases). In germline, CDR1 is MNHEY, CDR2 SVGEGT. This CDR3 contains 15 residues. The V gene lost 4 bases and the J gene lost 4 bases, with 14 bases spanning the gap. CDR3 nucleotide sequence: TGTGCCAGCAGTTTGCGGGGGGCCCGGAATCAGCCCCAGCATTTT. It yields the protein CASSLRGARNQPQHF.

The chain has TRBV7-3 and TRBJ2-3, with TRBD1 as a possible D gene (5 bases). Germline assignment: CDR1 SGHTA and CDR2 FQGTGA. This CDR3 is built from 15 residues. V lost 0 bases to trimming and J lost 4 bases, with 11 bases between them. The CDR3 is CASSLTGVPPDTQYF. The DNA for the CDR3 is TGTGCCAGCAGCTTAACAGGGGTTCCCCCAGATACGCAGTATTTT.

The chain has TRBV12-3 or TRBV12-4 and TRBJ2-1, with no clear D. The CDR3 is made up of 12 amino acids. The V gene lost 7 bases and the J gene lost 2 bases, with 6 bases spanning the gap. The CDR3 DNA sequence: TGTGCCAGCAACCAGGCCTACAATGAGCAGTTCTTC. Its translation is CASNQAYNEQFF.

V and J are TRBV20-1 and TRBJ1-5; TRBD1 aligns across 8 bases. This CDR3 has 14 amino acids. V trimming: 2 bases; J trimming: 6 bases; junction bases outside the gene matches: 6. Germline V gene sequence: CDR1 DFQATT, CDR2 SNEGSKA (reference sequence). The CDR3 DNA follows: TGCAGTGCTAGATCTCAGGGGGCCGGTCAGCCCCAGCATTTT. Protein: CSARSQGAGQPQHF.

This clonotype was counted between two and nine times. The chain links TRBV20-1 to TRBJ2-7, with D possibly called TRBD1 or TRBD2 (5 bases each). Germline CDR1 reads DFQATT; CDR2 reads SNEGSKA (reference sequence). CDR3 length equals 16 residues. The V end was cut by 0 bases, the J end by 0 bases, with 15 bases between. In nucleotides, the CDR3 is TGCAGTGCTAGAGATATCATCGGGGCGTACTCCTACGAGCAGTACTTC. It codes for CSARDIIGAYSYEQYF.

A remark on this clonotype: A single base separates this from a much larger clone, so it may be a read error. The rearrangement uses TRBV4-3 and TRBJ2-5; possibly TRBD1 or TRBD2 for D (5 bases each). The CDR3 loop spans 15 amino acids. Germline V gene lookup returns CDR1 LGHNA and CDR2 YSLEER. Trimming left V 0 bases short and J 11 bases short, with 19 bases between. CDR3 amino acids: CASSQEWGWMNEQYF. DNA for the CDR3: TGCGCCAGCAGCCAAGAGTGGGGGTGGATGAATGAGCAGTACTTC.

CDR3 sequence: CSARVRGHTQYF. The CDR3 DNA follows: TGCAGTGCTAGAGTCAGAGGACATACGCAGTATTTT. The rearrangement uses TRBV20-1 and TRBJ2-3; no firm D call. This CDR3 is built from 12 residues. Germline CDR1 DFQATT, CDR2 SNEGSKA (reference sequence). V was pared by 1 base and J by 7 bases, with 9 bases between.